Shown below are 18 T cell receptor beta chains from a single sample sequenced in a study of T cells in Graves' hyperthyroidism and ophthalmopathy. The investigators amplified TCR beta CDR3 regions from RNA transcripts. HTBI primers drove first-round RT-PCR of the TCR CDR3. A single record per CDR3 protein comes from TCRdb applying MiXCR to the multiplex PCR reads. Of 350,000 to 450,000 distinct CDR3 sequences detected, 17% appear once; the ten largest clones hold 34%. Source material: blood. The receptors here all came from a woman in her twenties or thirties with Graves' hyperthyroidism that later progressed to Graves' ophthalmopathy.

The gene calls are TRBV18 and TRBJ2-7; D call uncertain. The CDR3 contains 15 residues. Trimming removed 2 bases at V and 1 base at J, with 12 bases between. Germline loops: CDR1 KGHSH, CDR2 LQKENI. CDR3 amino acids: CASSPSAANSYEQYF. In DNA, the CDR3 is TGTGCCAGCTCACCATCGGCTGCCAATTCCTACGAGCAGTACTTC.

This clonotype was seen repeatedly, ten times or more. The chain links TRBV7-9 to TRBJ2-4, with D possibly matching TRBD1 (6 bases). Trimming removed 0 bases from V and 4 bases from J, with 13 bases in between. The CDR3 is made up of 16 amino acids. Looked up from germline, CDR1 is SEHNR and CDR2 is FQNEAQ (reference sequence). The CDR3 DNA follows: TGTGCCAGCAGCTTAGCCTCCGCGACAGGAAAAAACATTCAGTACTTC. This gives the protein CASSLASATGKNIQYF.

This clonotype was counted at least ten times. The chain joins TRBV20-1 to TRBJ1-1; tentatively, D is TRBD1 (5 bases). The germline CDR1 and CDR2 sequences are DFQATT and SNEGSKA (reference sequence). V was trimmed by 6 bases and J by 4 bases, leaving 21 bases between them. This CDR3 has 15 amino acids. The CDR3 DNA reads TGCAGTGCCCGTGGGGGGGTGACGATTGGCACTGAAGCTTTCTTT. This gives the protein CSARGGVTIGTEAFF.

This clonotype appeared many times. This chain links TRBV20-1 with TRBJ1-5; 10 bases line up with TRBD1. The J segment lost 5 bases and the V segment lost 6 bases, leaving 13 bases of the junction unmatched. The CDR3 is 16 residues long. Germline V gives CDR1 DFQATT, CDR2 SNEGSKA (reference sequence). The CDR3: CSAIPMGQGNHQPQHF. The DNA of the CDR3 is TGCAGTGCGATTCCAATGGGACAGGGGAACCATCAGCCCCAGCATTTT.

In its sample, this clonotype was seen a few times. The chain joins TRBV24-1 to TRBJ2-4, with 9 bases aligning to TRBD2. V was clipped by 3 bases and J by 7 bases; unmatched bases: 3. CDR3 length: 14 amino acids. The germline V gene has CDR1 KGHDR and CDR2 SFDVKD. The CDR3 spells CATSDPSGDNIQYF. CDR3 nucleotides: TGTGCCACCAGTGATCCTAGCGGGGACAACATTCAGTACTTC.

The chain joins TRBV29-1 to TRBJ2-2; possibly TRBD1 for D (6 bases). Trimming took 7 bases from V and 2 from J, leaving 14 bases between them. This CDR3 is built from 14 residues. CDR1 and CDR2 from the germline V gene are SQVTM and ANQGSEA. Here the CDR3 reads CSASPGVNTGELFF. In DNA, the CDR3 is TGCAGCGCTTCGCCAGGGGTAAACACCGGGGAGCTGTTTTTT.

This clonotype has only a few counts. It may be a read error: a sequence one base away is much more abundant. This chain uses TRBV28 with TRBJ2-1; D is ambiguous. This CDR3 contains 15 residues. Germline lookup yields CDR1 MDHEN and CDR2 SYDVKM. CDR3 amino acids: CASSRPTPPYSEQFF. In DNA, the CDR3 is TGTGCCAGCAGTCGTCCGACTCCCCCATACAGTGAGCAGTTCTTC.

At least ten counts were recorded for this clonotype. The V call is TRBV5-1, the J call TRBJ1-1, with D perhaps TRBD1 (5 bases). V was shortened by 1 base and J by 4 bases, with 11 bases between the two germline ends. CDR1 is SGHRS, CDR2 YFSETQ, per germline. The CDR3 totals 14 residues. CDR3 coding DNA: TGCGCCAGCAGCTTGTCCGGGGCGGTCACTGAAGCTTTCTTT. Translating it yields CASSLSGAVTEAFF.

Note on this clonotype: Being one base from a much bigger clone, this may be a read error. This chain uses TRBV19 with TRBJ1-5, with TRBD1 as a possible D gene (5 bases). The CDR3 runs 13 residues. The germline V gene has CDR1 LNHDA and CDR2 SQIVND (reference sequence). V lost 7 bases to trimming and J lost 3 bases, with 10 bases between them. CDR3 amino acids: CASTGGANQPQHF. CDR3 bases: TGTGCCAGTACGGGAGGGGCCAATCAGCCCCAGCATTTT.

This clonotype was observed at least ten times. The CDR3 loop reads CASKQGASLLGYTF. The CDR3 DNA sequence: TGTGCCAGCAAACAGGGGGCTTCTTTACTTGGCTACACCTTC. V usage is TRBV6-1 and J usage is TRBJ1-2; 9 positions match TRBD1. The germline V gene has CDR1 MNHNS and CDR2 SASEGT. Unmatched junction bases numbered 10, after V lost 7 bases and J lost 7 bases. The CDR3 is 14 residues long.

This clonotype was recorded at least ten times. The V call is TRBV3-1, the J call TRBJ2-5, with 12 bases matching TRBD2. The germline V gene encodes CDR1 LGHDT and CDR2 YNNKEL (reference sequence). The V gene end was trimmed by 1 base and the J gene end by 4 bases; junction bases not matched to a gene: 4. CDR3 length equals 16 residues. The CDR3 sequence is CASSQGTSGIGETQYF. CDR3 DNA: TGTGCCAGCAGCCAAGGGACTAGCGGGATCGGAGAGACCCAGTACTTC.

This clonotype was seen at least ten times. The V gene is TRBV28, the J gene TRBJ1-5, with TRBD1 matching 10 bases. The CDR3 totals 20 residues. Per the germline V gene, CDR1 is MDHEN and CDR2 is SYDVKM. V lost 1 base to trimming and J lost 2 bases; unmatched junction nucleotides: 14. CDR3 in amino acids: CASSLFMWARQGAGNQPQHF. The CDR3 DNA reads TGTGCCAGCAGTTTATTTATGTGGGCAAGACAGGGGGCAGGCAATCAGCCCCAGCATTTT.

V gene TRBV18 combines with J gene TRBJ2-7; D is unclear. The V gene's germline CDR1 is KGHSH and CDR2 LQKENI. V shed 6 bases and J shed 4 bases, with 10 bases lying between them. The CDR3 is 12 amino acids. The DNA of the CDR3 is TGTGCCAGCTCCCGCCTAAGATACGAGCAGTACTTC. This sequence encodes CASSRLRYEQYF.

At least ten counts were recorded for this clonotype. Here the CDR3 DNA reads TGCGCCAGCAGCTTGCGGGGGTCAACTAACTATGGCTACACCTTC. This codes for CASSLRGSTNYGYTF. The rearrangement joins TRBV5-1 to TRBJ1-2, with D perhaps TRBD1 (5 bases). V lost 1 base, J lost 0 bases, and 10 bases lay in between. The CDR3 runs 15 residues. Germline V gene sequence: CDR1 SGHRS, CDR2 YFSETQ.

This clonotype was seen repeatedly, ten times or more. The junction and the germline gene differ at one end; a read error may be behind it. This chain connects TRBV11-2 to TRBJ2-2; D gene unclear. Per germline, CDR1 SGHAT and CDR2 FQNNGV. The CDR3 contains 18 residues. The CDR3 protein is CASSHTLVTGSKTGELFF. Here the CDR3 DNA reads TGTGCCAGCAGTCACACGCTCGTAACCGGGTCGAAAACCGGGGAGCTGTTTTTT.

This clonotype occurred many times. The chain has TRBV28 and TRBJ2-1; D ambiguous. Trimming left V 6 bases short and J 0 bases short, with 12 bases between. This CDR3 is 15 amino acids long. Germline CDR1 is MDHEN and CDR2 is SYDVKM. CDR3 amino acids: CASRSFSSSYNEQFF. CDR3 sequence (DNA): TGTGCCAGCAGAAGCTTTTCTAGCTCCTACAATGAGCAGTTCTTC. Together with reference TRBV28 and TRBJ2-1, the CDR3 gives the full variable domain: DVKVTQSSRYLVKRTGEKVFLECVQDMDHENMFWYRQDPGLGLRLIYFSYDVKMKEKGDIPEGYSVSREKKERFSLILESASTNQTSMYLCASRSFSSSYNEQFFGPGTRLTVL.

This clonotype has only a few counts. V gene TRBV19 combines with J gene TRBJ2-7, with D hard to call. Trimming took 4 bases from V and 3 from J, leaving 10 bases between them. The CDR3 has 13 residues. From germline, CDR1 is LNHDA and CDR2 SQIVND (reference sequence). The CDR3 DNA sequence: TGTGCCAGTAGTACCGGACCGGTCTACGAGCAGTACTTC. Residues: CASSTGPVYEQYF. Full variable domain (remainder filled in from reference TRBV19 and TRBJ2-7): DGGITQSPKYLFRKEGQNVTLSCEQNLNHDAMYWYRQDPGQGLRLIYYSQIVNDFQKGDIAEGYSVSREKKESFPLTVTSAQKNPTAFYLCASSTGPVYEQYFGPGTRLTVT.

This clonotype was counted at least ten times. The V call is TRBV4-1, the J call TRBJ2-7; D is perhaps TRBD2 (5 bases). The CDR3 runs to 16 residues. V lost 0 bases, J lost 1 base, and 13 bases lay in between. The germline CDR1 and CDR2 sequences are MGHRA and YSYEKL. The CDR3, as DNA: TGCGCCAGCAGCCAAGAGATAGCGCTGCGATCCTACGAGCAGTACTTC. It yields the protein CASSQEIALRSYEQYF.